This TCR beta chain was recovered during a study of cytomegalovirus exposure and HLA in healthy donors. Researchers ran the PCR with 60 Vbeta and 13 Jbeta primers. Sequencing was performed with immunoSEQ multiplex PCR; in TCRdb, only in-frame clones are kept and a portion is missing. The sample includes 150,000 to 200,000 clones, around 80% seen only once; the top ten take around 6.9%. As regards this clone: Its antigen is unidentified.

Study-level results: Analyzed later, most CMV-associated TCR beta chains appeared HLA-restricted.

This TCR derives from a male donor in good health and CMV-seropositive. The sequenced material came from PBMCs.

This CDR3 is CASSAAGQGYEQYF. The CDR3 DNA reads TGCGCCAGCAGTGCAGCGGGACAGGGCTACGAGCAGTACTTC. The J gene is TRBJ2-7, the V gene TRBV10-2; 9 bases are a match to TRBD1. Per germline, CDR1 WSHSY and CDR2 SAAADI. J gave up 3 bases and V 4 bases, and 4 bases lay outside the gene matches. CDR3 length: 14 residues.